This T cell receptor (beta chain) was sequenced during a study of blood T cell repertoires in COVID-19 (TCRdb year 2020). A note on the overall study: Collaborator samples came from the United States, Italy and Spain and covered acute and convalescent phases of COVID-19. Deeply sampled blood TCRbeta repertoires from subjects exposed to, actively infected with, or recovered from COVID-19 were included in the dataset. The samples were drawn from the first 160 participants of the ongoing ImmuneRACE study and from 950 to 1,500 subjects provided by 6 global collaborators. The material from the prospective study consisted of cDNA or gDNA derived from T cells, B-cell-depleted T cells, or PBMCs. Nearly every sample came with metadata listing a de-identified subject ID, COVID-19 status, age in years and sex. HLA class I and class II types, where available, came from metadata supplied by the sample provider rather than from assay-based typing. The repertoires were made available in a free public database intended to serve as a resource for research on the immune response to SARS-CoV-2. Points the paper makes about the study in general: The amount of clinical and demographic metadata varied by source and participant and was provided uncurated.

TCRbeta CDR3 regions were amplified from genomic DNA using the immunoSEQ Assay, a bias-controlled multiplex PCR. As for the authors' bioinformatics: Within the assay, amplification of reference gene primers was used to estimate how many nucleated cells each sample contained. To quantify the absolute abundance of each unique TCRbeta CDR3 rearrangement, sequence reads were collapsed and filtered. For each sample, productive Simpson clonality was calculated as the square root of Simpson's diversity index across productive rearrangements. In its TCRdb copy, this immuneACCESS table keeps in-frame sequences only and misses some clones. Where compared with another copy, unresolved V genes explain less than half of these, and the others have no known cause. The D gene and trimming were derived from the DNA, and the V and J assignments and clone size from that table. The sample contains around 200,000 clones, approximately 81% of them found a single time. Approximately 19% of the sample is taken by the ten largest.

V and J are truncated by 2 bases and 8 bases respectively, leaving an intervening sequence of 7 bases. The CDR3 measures 13 amino acids from cysteine to phenylalanine. Kept here is only the CDR3 DNA, which spans 39 bases and is read in frame from base 1. Enrolling through a virtual design, the prospective study's participants ranged in age from roughly 18 to 89 years and lived across about two dozen United States geographic areas. To assign participants to cohorts, the prospective study relied on clinical history that participants themselves reported in a screening survey and a study questionnaire. Recovered participants in ImmuneRACE Cohort 3 were defined by two consecutive negative NP/OP PCR tests, clearance by a healthcare professional, or resolution of symptoms. Mobile phlebotomists in the prospective study collected whole blood, serum and a nasopharyngeal or oropharyngeal swab from every participant. Additional blood draws and questionnaires over an approximately two-month period could optionally be provided by prospective study participants. Before DNA extraction, blood samples from the prospective study were shipped at room temperature or frozen.

To note about this clone: Its target antigen remains unknown. It has no much larger one-base neighbor in the sample; base qualities were not kept.

The sequence was obtained from a man in his forties who had recovered from COVID-19. Specimen: PBMCs or T cells enriched from blood (not recorded which). The chain was built from TRBV12-3 or TRBV12-4 and TRBJ1-6; the D gene lacks a confident call. The DNA sequence is as follows: TGTGCCAGCAGTTTAAAGGAGTATTCACCCCTCCACTTT. This encodes CASSLKEYSPLHF.